The TCR beta chain described here comes from a study of blood T cells in healthy people across ages (dated by TCRdb to the mid-2010s). In the study overall: In model experiments, template switching captured roughly one uniquely barcoded TCR beta cDNA molecule for every two T cells. Using deep sequencing normalized with unique cDNA molecular identifiers, the study measured how TCR beta repertoire diversity changes with age. Donors were grouped into four age groups: young (average 16 years), middle-aged (39), aged (around 62) and long-lived (about 82). To avoid experimental bias, donors of different ages were spread randomly across the sequencing lanes. For two donors (one aged 18 to 29 and one aged 80 or older), the study analyzed two additional independent replicas of 1 million unique cDNA reads from the same blood draw. Here is what the overall study found, with its caveats: Observed TCR beta diversity per million T cells fell roughly linearly with age, and a significant reduction was already apparent by age approximately 41. Conclusive comparison of naive and antigen-experienced compartments was prevented by the profiling of bulk unsorted PBMCs. Estimates of total diversity based on one million sequenced T cells were regarded as lower bounds and as underestimates. The percentage of naive T cells measured by flow cytometry correlated strongly with observed TCR beta diversity. Compared with the aged group, more naive CD4+ T cells, fewer expanded clones and increased TCR diversity were shown by the long-lived group, suggesting age selection. Donor CMV infection status was unknown, potentially confounding age-related changes in expanded clonotypes.

Library prep was done by 5' RACE. The sequencer listed for this sample is Illumina HiSeq 2500. A second PCR of about 6 to 11 cycles was run with a J-beta primer mix and a sample-barcoded 5' primer. A unique molecular identifier was introduced onto each TCR beta cDNA molecule by a template-switch 5' adaptor carrying 12 random nucleotides. Each sample yielded at least 3 million CDR3-containing paired-end reads. First-strand cDNA was synthesized from all RNA with the Mint cDNA synthesis kit, primed by a TRBC-specific oligonucleotide. After uracil-DNA glycosylase treatment, a first 18-cycle PCR used universal primers M1SS and BC2_uni_R on all cDNA. Concerning the study's data processing: Normalization of each sample was performed by random selection of 1 million high-quality reads, each carrying a distinct molecular identifier. Reads with shared molecular identifiers were discarded instead of being binned into consensus sequences. MiTCR, run with a Q25 quality threshold and the strictest error-elimination algorithm, handled CDR3 identification, clonotype clustering and error correction. A nonparametric unseen species model using Euler transformation provided a lower-bound estimate of total TCR beta diversity. TCRdb reprocessed the public reads (quality trimming at Q25 with fastp, clone calling with MiXCR) and kept in-frame beta chains. Entries are consolidated by CDR3 protein sequence, retaining the most common genes and DNA. These V and J calls are TCRdb output, not the study's own analysis. This sample gives 780,000 or so distinct CDR3 sequences in total; roughly 53% of them show up just once. 41% of the sample is in the top ten clones.

The table lists this clonotype with a few counts. Its binding antigen is unknown. Base quality data are lacking; no much larger clone is found one base away. Systemically healthy Caucasian individuals from Russia, around 39 in total and aged 6 to 90 years, were included as donors. Ten milliliters of peripheral blood were drawn from each donor into EDTA-treated Vacutainer tubes. Ficoll-Paque density-gradient centrifugation was used to isolate PBMCs, with at least 7 million per sample. Trizol reagent was used to extract total RNA from PBMCs, with at least 5.5 micrograms per sample. For every donor, flow cytometry on a PBMC aliquot measured the percentage of naive CD45RAhigh/CD27high T cells. According to the germline V gene (reference sequence), CDR1 reads DFQATT and CDR2 reads SNEGSKA. V is pared back by 1 base and J by 12 bases, with 18 bases lying between the germline termini. From the cysteine through the phenylalanine, the CDR3 covers 13 amino acids. Only the CDR3 DNA stays, 39 bases, in frame from base 1.

This clonotype originated in a man older than 75 in good health. The V and J genes are TRBV20-1 and TRBJ1-2, with the D gene too uncertain to name. The material sequenced was blood. The nucleotide sequence reads as follows: TGCAGTGCTAGAGTGTCGGACGGCGGGATGCACACCTTC. Its translation is CSARVSDGGMHTF.